The 29 T cell receptor beta chains below come from one sample, sequenced in a study of cytomegalovirus exposure and HLA in healthy donors. Amplification used 60 Vbeta primers and 13 Jbeta primers. Sequenced by immunoSEQ multiplex PCR; TCRdb stores in-frame clones only, minus some. This table has around 200,000 clones, roughly 80% appearing once. Sample: PBMCs. These receptors were taken from a woman aged 18-29 years in good health and CMV-seronegative.

The chain combines TRBV15 with TRBJ2-7; TRBD1 agrees at 12 bases. CDR1 and CDR2 from the germline V gene are LNHNV and YYDKDF (reference sequence). The J segment lost 7 bases and the V segment lost 0 bases, leaving 10 bases of the junction unmatched. The CDR3 is made up of 17 amino acids. CDR3 sequence: CATSRDHPGQGAGEQYF. DNA for the CDR3: TGTGCCACCAGCAGAGATCACCCGGGACAGGGGGCGGGGGAGCAGTACTTC.

This clone was detected a few times. The chain combines TRBV5-1 with TRBJ1-4; D possibly corresponds to TRBD1 (6 bases). The CDR3 contains 14 residues. Germline V gene sequence: CDR1 SGHRS, CDR2 YFSETQ. V gave up 4 bases and J gave up 5 bases, with 12 bases separating them. In nucleotides, the CDR3 is TGCGCCAGCAGCATGGACAGCCGCAATGAAAAACTGTTTTTT. It yields the protein CASSMDSRNEKLFF.

The gene calls are TRBV28 and TRBJ1-5; no firm D call. The germline V and J ends were trimmed by 3 bases and 11 bases, with 5 bases remaining between them. Germline lookup yields CDR1 MDHEN and CDR2 SYDVKM. The CDR3 is 10 amino acids. The CDR3 sequence is CASSFEAQHF. DNA of the CDR3: TGTGCCAGCAGTTTCGAGGCCCAGCATTTT.

The V and J genes are TRBV28 and TRBJ1-1; TRBD1 is a possible D gene (5 bases). Per the germline V gene, CDR1 is MDHEN and CDR2 is SYDVKM. The ends were cut back, 2 bases at V and 5 bases at J, with 9 bases in the middle. The CDR3 length is 13 residues. CDR3 protein: CASSLRGSTEAFF. CDR3 sequence (DNA): TGTGCCAGCAGTTTAAGGGGAAGTACTGAAGCTTTCTTT.

The CDR3 bases are TGTGCCAGCAGTTCTGGGACATTCCTGGGTAACTATGGCTACACCTTC. This translates into CASSSGTFLGNYGYTF. The chain has TRBV11-2 and TRBJ1-2; TRBD1 might be the D (6 bases). V was trimmed by 6 bases and J by 1 base, leaving 18 bases between them. Per the germline V gene, CDR1 is SGHAT and CDR2 is FQNNGV. CDR3 length equals 16 residues.

V usage is TRBV7-9 and J usage is TRBJ2-1; a possible D gene is TRBD2 (5 bases). V dropped 4 bases and J dropped 9 bases, with 19 bases sitting between them. CDR1 SEHNR and CDR2 FQNEAQ come from the germline V gene (reference sequence). The CDR3 loop spans 15 amino acids. As DNA, the CDR3 is TGTGCCAGCAGCTCCCTAGGAAGGTCGAGCGGTGAGCAGTTCTTC. Its protein is CASSSLGRSSGEQFF.

This clone was seen more than once but under ten times. This sequence joins TRBV4-1 and TRBJ2-7; 13 bases are a match to TRBD2. CDR1 MGHRA and CDR2 YSYEKL come from the germline V gene. With 4 bases clipped from V and 0 bases from J, the junction kept 3 bases outside the gene matches. The CDR3 spans 16 residues. The CDR3 nucleotides read TGCGCCAGCAGCCGCGGACTAGCGGGGGCCTCCTACGAGCAGTACTTC. Its protein product is CASSRGLAGASYEQYF.

The V call is TRBV6-1, the J call TRBJ1-2; D might be TRBD1 (6 bases). Germline CDR1 reads MNHNS; CDR2 reads SASEGT. The CDR3 runs to 15 residues. Trimming took off 8 bases at V and 2 bases at J, with 18 bases between the two ends. CDR3 residues: CASRPVERGNYGYTF. The DNA for the CDR3 is TGTGCCAGCCGCCCGGTAGAAAGGGGGAACTATGGCTACACCTTC.

The rearrangement uses TRBV7-6 and TRBJ2-7, with D unclear. V lost 1 base, J lost 2 bases, and 9 bases lay in between. The CDR3 runs to 14 residues. Per the germline V gene, CDR1 is SGHVS and CDR2 is FNYEAQ. CDR3 amino acids: CASSLEAATYEQYF. The CDR3 DNA is TGTGCCAGCAGCTTAGAGGCGGCGACCTACGAGCAGTACTTC.

This clone was counted only a few times. This sample includes further DNA sequences coding for the same CDR3. This chain uses TRBV19 with TRBJ1-1; D perhaps matches TRBD1 (5 bases). Germline V gives CDR1 LNHDA, CDR2 SQIVND (reference sequence). V lost 3 bases and J lost 4, with 12 bases in between. The CDR3 is made up of 14 amino acids. CDR3 amino acids: CASSISGSGTEAFF. The CDR3, as DNA: TGTGCCAGTAGTATCTCAGGGTCTGGCACTGAAGCTTTCTTT.

The chain is built from TRBV9 and TRBJ2-6, with 7 bases fitting TRBD2. The germline CDR1 and CDR2 sequences are SGDLS and YYNGEE. CDR3 length equals 16 residues. The V and J ends lost 2 bases and 1 base, in that order; junction bases with no gene match: 3. The CDR3 reads CASSVRGVSGANVLTF. CDR3 nucleotide sequence: TGTGCCAGCAGCGTTCGGGGGGTATCTGGGGCCAACGTCCTGACTTTC.

This clone was detected once. The chain uses TRBV2 and TRBJ2-7; 7 positions match TRBD1. Trimming cost V 4 bases and J 4 bases; bases outside gene matches: 4. This CDR3 region has 13 residues. Germline V gives CDR1 SNHLY, CDR2 FYNNEI. The CDR3 DNA is TGTGCCAGCAGTGTTAACAGGGGTTACGAGCAGTACTTC. As protein: CASSVNRGYEQYF.

This sequence joins TRBV10-3 and TRBJ1-2, with a weak D call TRBD1 (5 bases). Germline lookup yields CDR1 ENHRY and CDR2 SYGVKD. This CDR3 spans 14 amino acids. V dropped 2 bases and J dropped 0 bases, with 7 bases sitting between them. CDR3 nucleotide sequence: TGTGCCATCAGTGAGGGGGGGACTAACTATGGCTACACCTTC. Amino acid sequence: CAISEGGTNYGYTF.

V and J are TRBV6-1 and TRBJ2-3; 7 positions agree with TRBD1. The CDR3 spans 13 residues. Germline V gene lookup returns CDR1 MNHNS and CDR2 SASEGT. V shed 8 bases, J shed 6 bases, and the junction held 8 bases outside the gene matches. CDR3 sequence reads: CASGTARRDTQYF. The CDR3 DNA reads TGTGCCAGCGGGACAGCAAGGCGTGATACGCAGTATTTT.

The rearrangement links TRBV7-2 to TRBJ2-3; 10 nucleotides line up with TRBD2. The length of the CDR3 is 14 residues. The J segment lost 6 bases and the V segment lost 2 bases, leaving 2 bases of the junction unmatched. Germline CDR1 is SGHTA and CDR2 is FQGNSA. CDR3 DNA: TGTGCCAGCAGCTTAAAAGCGGGGGGGGATACGCAGTATTTT. It specifies CASSLKAGGDTQYF.

J is TRBJ1-1 and V is TRBV7-2, with D unresolved. This CDR3 is 14 amino acids long. V was shortened by 6 bases and J by 2 bases, with 13 bases between the two germline ends. Germline V lookup: CDR1 SGHTA, CDR2 FQGNSA. The CDR3 is CASSSTGLNTEAFF. CDR3 sequence (DNA): TGTGCCAGCAGTTCGACGGGGTTAAACACTGAAGCTTTCTTT.

The V and J genes are TRBV5-5 and TRBJ1-5; D possibly corresponds to TRBD1 (6 bases). Between the trimmed V and J ends, which lost 4 bases and 0 bases, there was a span of 14 bases. The CDR3 runs 16 residues. Germline V gene sequence: CDR1 SGHKS, CDR2 YYEKEE (reference sequence). CDR3 loop: CASSRQQGNSNQPQHF. CDR3 coding DNA: TGTGCCAGCAGCCGGCAACAGGGAAATAGCAATCAGCCCCAGCATTTT. Full variable domain (rest looked up from reference TRBV5-5 and TRBJ1-5): DAGVTQSPTHLIKTRGQQVTLRCSPISGHKSVSWYQQVLGQGPQFIFQYYEKEERGRGNFPDRFSARQFPNYSSELNVNALLLGDSALYLCASSRQQGNSNQPQHFGDGTRLSIL.

This chain joins TRBV5-6 and TRBJ1-2; 7 nucleotides line up with TRBD1. Per germline, CDR1 SGHDT and CDR2 YYEEEE. CDR3 length equals 13 residues. The V gene end was trimmed by 0 bases and the J gene end by 7 bases; junction bases not matched to a gene: 3. The CDR3 DNA is TGTGCCAGCAGCTTGGACAGGGGATCTGGCTACACCTTC. Its translation is CASSLDRGSGYTF.

This clone was detected only once. This chain joins TRBV5-1 and TRBJ1-1; 9 positions agree with TRBD1. Losses at the gene ends were 4 bases for V and 0 bases for J; bases not matched to a gene: 4. The CDR3 length is 15 residues. Germline CDR1 and CDR2: SGHRS and YFSETQ. CDR3 protein: CASSRTGVLNTEAFF. CDR3 nucleotides: TGCGCCAGCAGCCGGACAGGGGTCTTGAACACTGAAGCTTTCTTT. Looking up the rest from reference TRBV5-1 and TRBJ1-1 gives the full variable domain: KAGVTQTPRYLIKTRGQQVTLSCSPISGHRSVSWYQQTPGQGLQFLFEYFSETQRNKGNFPGRFSGRQFSNSRSEMNVSTLELGDSALYLCASSRTGVLNTEAFFGQGTRLTVV.

The gene calls are TRBV6-1 and TRBJ1-1; D is ambiguous. The CDR3 consists of 13 residues. Trimming left V 5 bases short and J 3 bases short, with 10 bases between. Germline CDR1 is MNHNS and CDR2 is SASEGT. DNA for the CDR3: TGTGCCAGCAGTTATGAAGCGTACACTGAAGCTTTCTTT. Encoded protein: CASSYEAYTEAFF.

The chain recombines TRBV10-3 with TRBJ2-5; 15 nucleotides match TRBD2. Trimming cost V 6 bases and J 5 bases; bases outside gene matches: 4. This CDR3 contains 15 residues. Germline lookup yields CDR1 ENHRY and CDR2 SYGVKD. CDR3 protein: CAIRGGLAGGETQYF. The CDR3 DNA reads TGTGCCATCAGGGGGGGACTAGCGGGAGGTGAGACCCAGTACTTC.

This clone has a handful of counts. The chain carries TRBV6-1 and TRBJ1-6; D is undetermined. CDR1 and CDR2 (germline): MNHNS, SASEGT. V lost 4 bases and J lost 7, with 17 bases in between. CDR3 length: 16 amino acids. CDR3 sequence: CASSVVTQNGNSPLHF. As DNA, the CDR3 is TGTGCCAGCAGTGTAGTGACCCAAAACGGGAATTCACCCCTCCACTTT.

The table lists this clone with a few counts. CDR3 sequence reads: CASSGGTATSSYNSPLHF. The CDR3, as DNA: TGTGCCAGCAGTGGGGGGACAGCGACTAGCTCCTATAATTCACCCCTCCACTTT. This chain links TRBV6-1 with TRBJ1-6, with 7 positions matching TRBD1. The length of the CDR3 is 18 residues. Germline trimming cut 4 bases from V and 0 bases from J; bases unmatched to any gene: 9. Germline loops: CDR1 MNHNS, CDR2 SASEGT.

This chain's CDR3 is CATSTGMGYGYTF. In nucleotides, the CDR3 is TGTGCCACCAGCACAGGGATGGGCTATGGCTACACCTTC. The rearrangement uses TRBV15 and TRBJ1-2, with a possible D match to TRBD1 (5 bases). V shed 4 bases and J shed 4 bases, with 10 bases lying between them. The CDR3 sequence is 13 residues long. Germline-derived CDR1 and CDR2 are LNHNV and YYDKDF (reference sequence). Variable domain in full (rest from reference TRBV15 and TRBJ1-2): DAMVIQNPRYQVTQFGKPVTLSCSQTLNHNVMYWYQQKSSQAPKLLFHYYDKDFNNEADTPDNFQSRRPNTSFCFLDIRSPGLGDTAMYLCATSTGMGYGYTFGSGTRLTVV.

This clone has only a few counts. The chain links TRBV2 to TRBJ1-3, with 7 bases fitting TRBD1. The J segment lost 3 bases and the V segment lost 8 bases, leaving 4 bases of the junction unmatched. This CDR3 has 13 amino acids. In germline, CDR1 is SNHLY, CDR2 FYNNEI. The CDR3 nucleotides read TGTGCCAGCTTACGGGACAGTGGAAACACCATATATTTT. Its protein is CASLRDSGNTIYF.

The chain combines TRBV28 with TRBJ1-5; D ambiguous. V was shortened by 1 base and J by 5 bases, with 9 bases between the two germline ends. The CDR3 runs 14 residues. Germline V gene data show CDR1 as MDHEN and CDR2 as SYDVKM. The CDR3 DNA reads as TGTGCCAGCAGTTTATACAGCTCAGATCAGCCCCAGCATTTT. It yields the protein CASSLYSSDQPQHF.

V usage is TRBV11-2 and J usage is TRBJ1-5; D remains ambiguous. V shed 1 base and J shed 4 bases, with 5 bases lying between them. Germline CDR1 and CDR2: SGHAT and FQNNGV. The CDR3 extends over 13 amino acids. In DNA, the CDR3 is TGTGCCAGCAGCTTAGGTATAAATCAGCCCCAGCATTTT. Its translation is CASSLGINQPQHF.

This clone was observed a few times. This sequence joins TRBV7-2 and TRBJ1-1; 7 bases map to TRBD1. This CDR3 is 15 amino acids long. The junction had 11 bases not matched to a gene; V was cut back by 6 bases and J by 4 bases. The germline V gene encodes CDR1 SGHTA and CDR2 FQGNSA. The CDR3 DNA is TGTGCCAGCAGACTCAGACAGGGAACTGGCACTGAAGCTTTCTTT. It specifies CASRLRQGTGTEAFF.

The V call is TRBV6-1, the J call TRBJ1-1; 7 positions agree with TRBD1. Trimming at V came to 2 bases and at J to 5 bases, leaving 8 bases not matched to a gene. The CDR3 contains 15 residues. The germline CDR1 and CDR2 sequences are MNHNS and SASEGT. The CDR3 is CASSELGQDTTEAFF. CDR3 coding DNA: TGTGCCAGCAGTGAACTAGGACAGGATACAACTGAAGCTTTCTTT.